This T cell receptor beta chain is from a study of blood T cell repertoires in COVID-19. Overall study context: Acute and convalescent COVID-19 samples came from the United States, Italy and Spain. The cDNA or gDNA used as material had been derived from T cells, B-cell-depleted T cells, or PBMCs.

This CDR3 has 15 amino acids. Germline V lookup: CDR1 MNHEY, CDR2 SMNVEV (reference sequence). As to this clone: The junction does not match germline at one end; this may be a read error.

In the original analysis: For nucleated cells, counts were estimated from reference gene primer amplification. The method was immunoSEQ multiplex PCR; TCRdb's version includes in-frame clones alone and lacks a portion of them. For V, J and clone size, that table is used; D and trimming come from the DNA. Of tens of thousands of clones listed, 84% are singletons. The clonotype was recovered from a man in his 70s with acute or convalescent COVID-19. Specimen: peripheral blood. The chain uses TRBV27 and TRBJ2-7; 12 nucleotides agree with TRBD2. The CDR3 reads CATLNPSGRAYEQYF. The CDR3 bases are TGTGCCACCCTTAATCCTAGCGGGAGGGCCTATGAGCAGTACTTC.